One sample yielded the 14 T cell receptor beta chains listed below, sequenced in a study of tumor-infiltrating lymphocytes in primary liver carcinoma. Unsorted bulk tissue, roughly 19-34 mg of it, served as the source for co-extraction of RNA and DNA. With roughly 540 ng total RNA as template and a constant-region primer, TCR beta cDNA was made. Each TCR beta library was derived from three nested multiplex PCR rounds that employed slightly modified ARM-PCR. PCR rounds one and two used TRBV1-TRBV30 forward primers with a C-beta reverse primer for 9 to 10 cycles each. Via MiXCR, TCRdb re-called the multiplex PCR reads, giving one row per CDR3 protein. Seen here are approximately 92,000 distinct CDR3 sequences, about 70% observed once, and the top ten hold around 27%. The sequencing sample was made of tumor-adjacent normal liver tissue. The receptors derive from a middle-aged man with primary liver carcinoma and hepatitis B virus infection.

For this clonotype: Mismatch with germline at one junction end may stem from a read error. The rearrangement links TRBV6-5 to TRBJ2-7; TRBD1 agrees at 8 bases. Germline V lookup: CDR1 MNHEY, CDR2 SVGAGI. CDR3 length: 13 amino acids. The CDR3: CASITDRVREQYF. CDR3 bases: TGTGCCAGCATCACGGACAGGGTGAGGGAGCAATACTTC.

On this clonotype: This clone may be a read error of a much larger clone one base away. This sequence joins TRBV6-5 and TRBJ2-5, with TRBD1 matching over 10 bases. The CDR3 has 15 residues. Per the germline V gene, CDR1 is MNHEY and CDR2 is SVGAGI. CDR3: CASSLLGQGEEAQYF. In DNA form, the CDR3 reads TGTGCCAGCAGCCTCCTTGGACAGGGGGAAGAGGCCCAGTACTTC.

This clonotype was detected ten times or more. The chain employs TRBV7-8 and TRBJ2-4, with 13 bases fitting TRBD2. CDR1 is SGHVS and CDR2 is FQNEAQ in the germline V gene. The CDR3 contains 16 residues. The J segment lost 11 bases and the V segment lost 4 bases, leaving 11 bases of the junction unmatched. In DNA, the CDR3 is TGTGCCAGCAGCTCCCGGACTAGCGGGAGACCGAGCCTTCAGTACTTC. Amino acid sequence: CASSSRTSGRPSLQYF.

This clonotype is labeled medium-sized. The chain employs TRBV11-2 and TRBJ1-1; D possibly corresponds to TRBD1 (5 bases). The ends were cut back, 4 bases at V and 4 bases at J, with 13 bases in the middle. From germline, CDR1 is SGHAT and CDR2 FQNNGV. The CDR3 extends over 14 amino acids. The CDR3 DNA is TGTGCCAGCAGCTCCCAAGCAAGGGGCACTGAAGCTTTCTTT. It is translated as CASSSQARGTEAFF. The full variable domain, rest sourced from reference TRBV11-2 and TRBJ1-1, is EAGVAQSPRYKIIEKRQSVAFWCNPISGHATLYWYQQILGQGPKLLIQFQNNGVVDDSQLPKDRFSAERLKGVDSTLKIQPAKLEDSAVYLCASSSQARGTEAFFGQGTRLTVV.

This chain connects TRBV11-2 to TRBJ2-7, with no clear D. CDR3 size: 11 residues. V was trimmed by 4 bases and J by 8 bases, leaving 9 bases between them. CDR1 and CDR2 (germline): SGHAT, FQNNGV. CDR3 in DNA: TGTGCCAGCAGCTCGGATGACCAGCAGTACTTC. Protein sequence: CASSSDDQQYF.

Only a few counts were recorded for this clonotype. A much larger clone differs from this one at a single base, so this may be a read error. This chain links TRBV28 with TRBJ1-2; D ambiguous. CDR1 and CDR2 from the germline V gene are MDHEN and SYDVKM. The CDR3 covers 11 residues. CDR3 DNA sequence: TGTGCCAGCAGTTTAGACGACGGCTGCACCTTC. It codes for CASSLDDGCTF.

Details on this clonotype: No conserved phenylalanine or tryptophan ends this CDR3, so it is likely a read error. The rearrangement uses TRBV11-2 and TRBJ1-1, with D unclear. V was clipped by 1 base and J by 7 bases, with 7 bases between them. CDR1 and CDR2 from the germline V gene are SGHAT and FQNNGV. CDR3 length equals 12 residues. CDR3: CASSLVAGEAFL. CDR3 bases: TGTGCCAGCAGCTTAGTTGCGGGTGAAGCTTTCCTT.

Points on this clonotype: The junction departs from the called germline gene at one end, perhaps through a read error. The chain employs TRBV11-2 and TRBJ2-1, with TRBD1 as a possible D gene (6 bases). CDR1 and CDR2 from the germline V gene are SGHAT and FQNNGV. This CDR3 comprises 15 residues. Here the CDR3 DNA reads TGTGCCTGCAGCACAGGGACGGGCAGCTACAATGGGCAGTTCTTC. Amino acid sequence: CACSTGTGSYNGQFF.

This clonotype appeared many times. This chain uses TRBV5-6 with TRBJ1-1, with D tentatively TRBD1 (5 bases). Germline V gives CDR1 SGHDT, CDR2 YYEEEE. CDR3 length: 15 amino acids. V lost 4 bases and J lost 0, with 13 bases in between. CDR3 sequence: CASSGGDGMNTEAFF. As DNA, the CDR3 is TGTGCCAGCAGCGGAGGGGACGGAATGAACACTGAAGCTTTCTTT.

This clonotype was detected only a few times. J is TRBJ1-1 and V is TRBV10-3; D might be TRBD1 (5 bases). The germline V gene encodes CDR1 ENHRY and CDR2 SYGVKD. The V end was cut by 10 bases, the J end by 4 bases, with 16 bases between. The CDR3 extends over 13 amino acids. CDR3 amino acids: CATTGGEGTEAFF. CDR3 sequence (DNA): TGTGCCACCACGGGGGGAGAGGGCACTGAAGCTTTCTTT.

This clonotype was detected a few times. A read error may explain this, as a much larger clone is one base away. The V gene is TRBV12-3 or TRBV12-4, the J gene TRBJ2-7, with TRBD1 as a possible D gene (5 bases). Deletions cut 7 bases from V and 4 bases from J, with 17 bases between. The CDR3 contains 14 residues. The CDR3 is CASIPPRDRYEQYF. The CDR3 region has the DNA TGTGCCAGCATCCCCCCCAGGGATCGGTACGAGCAGTACTTC.

On this clonotype: The conserved phenylalanine or tryptophan normally closing the CDR3 is absent here, so this likely arose from a read error. The chain couples TRBV12-3 or TRBV12-4 to TRBJ2-3, with D hard to call. CDR3 length equals 13 residues. This chain's CDR3 is CVSSSDGTDTQYS. Here the CDR3 DNA reads TGTGTCAGCAGTTCCGACGGGACAGATACGCAGTATTCT.

This rearrangement joins TRBV7-9 to TRBJ2-3, with D possibly TRBD1 on 6 matching bases. Germline CDR1 is SEHNR and CDR2 is FQNEAQ (reference sequence). Trimming left V 5 bases short and J 4 bases short, with 10 bases between. The CDR3 spans 13 residues. CDR3 DNA sequence: TGTGCCAGCAGCGGAGCAGGGGCAGATACGCAGTATTTT. It translates to CASSGAGADTQYF. Variable domain in full (rest from reference TRBV7-9 and TRBJ2-3): DTGVSQNPRHKITKRGQNVTFRCDPISEHNRLYWYRQTLGQGPEFLTYFQNEAQLEKSRLLSDRFSAERPKGSFSTLEIQRTEQGDSAMYLCASSGAGADTQYFGPGTRLTVL.

In regard to this clonotype: This may be a read error, as it is one base from a much larger clone. The rearrangement joins TRBV7-8 to TRBJ2-7, with 8 nucleotides matching TRBD2. The germline V gene encodes CDR1 SGHVS and CDR2 FQNEAQ. The CDR3 contains 15 residues. The CDR3 sequence: CTSSFTASGRNEQYF. CDR3 in DNA: TGTACCAGCAGCTTCACCGCAAGCGGGAGAAACGAGCAGTACTTC.